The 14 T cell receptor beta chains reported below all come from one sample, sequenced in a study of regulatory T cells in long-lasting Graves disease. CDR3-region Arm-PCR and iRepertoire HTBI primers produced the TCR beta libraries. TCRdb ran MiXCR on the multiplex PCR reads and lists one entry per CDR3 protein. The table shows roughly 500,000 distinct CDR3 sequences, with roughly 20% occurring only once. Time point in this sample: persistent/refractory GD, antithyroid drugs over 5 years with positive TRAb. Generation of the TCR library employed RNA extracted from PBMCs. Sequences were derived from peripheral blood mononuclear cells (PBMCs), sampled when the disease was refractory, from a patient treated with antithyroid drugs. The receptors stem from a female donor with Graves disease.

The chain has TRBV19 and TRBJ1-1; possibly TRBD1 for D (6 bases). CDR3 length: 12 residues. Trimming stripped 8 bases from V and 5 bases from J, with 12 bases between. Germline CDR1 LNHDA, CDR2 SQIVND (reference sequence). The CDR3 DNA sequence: TGTGCCAGTCTCCGGGGGCGAACTGAAGCTTTCTTT. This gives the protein CASLRGRTEAFF.

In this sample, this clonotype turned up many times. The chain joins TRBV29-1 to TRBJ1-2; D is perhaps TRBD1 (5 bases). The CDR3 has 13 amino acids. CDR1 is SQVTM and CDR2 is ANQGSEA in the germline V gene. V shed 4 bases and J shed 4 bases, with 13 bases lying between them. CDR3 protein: CSVGSRGGYGYTF. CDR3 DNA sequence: TGCAGCGTTGGGAGTAGGGGCGGCTATGGCTACACCTTC.

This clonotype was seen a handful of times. CDR3 sequence: CAISPGTSGRETQYF. The CDR3 DNA reads as TGTGCCATCAGTCCCGGGACTAGCGGGAGAGAGACCCAGTACTTC. This chain links TRBV10-3 with TRBJ2-5, with TRBD2 matching over 14 bases. Germline CDR1 is ENHRY and CDR2 is SYGVKD. J was trimmed by 4 bases and V by 5 bases; bases with no gene match: 3. The CDR3 runs 15 residues.

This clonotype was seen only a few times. CDR3 bases: TGTGCCAGCAGCTTAGCCGCAGATACGCAGTATTTT. Residues: CASSLAADTQYF. The rearrangement joins TRBV11-1 to TRBJ2-3, with no clear D. V lost 0 bases, J lost 4 bases, and 2 bases lay in between. Germline V lookup: CDR1 SGHAT, CDR2 FQDESV (reference sequence). The CDR3 is 12 amino acids.

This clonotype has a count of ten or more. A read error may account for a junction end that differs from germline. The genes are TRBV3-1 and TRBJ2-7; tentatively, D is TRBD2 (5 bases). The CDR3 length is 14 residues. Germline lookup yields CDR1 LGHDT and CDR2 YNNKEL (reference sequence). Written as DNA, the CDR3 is TGTGCCAGCAGCAAAGAACAGCCGAGGGACGAGCAGTACTTC. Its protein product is CASSKEQPRDEQYF.

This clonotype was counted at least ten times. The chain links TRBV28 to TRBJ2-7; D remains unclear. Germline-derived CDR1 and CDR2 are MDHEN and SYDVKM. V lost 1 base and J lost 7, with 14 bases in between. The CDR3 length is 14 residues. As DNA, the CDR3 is TGTGCCAGCAGTTTATTACGGACGGTTCGTGAGCAGTACTTC. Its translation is CASSLLRTVREQYF.

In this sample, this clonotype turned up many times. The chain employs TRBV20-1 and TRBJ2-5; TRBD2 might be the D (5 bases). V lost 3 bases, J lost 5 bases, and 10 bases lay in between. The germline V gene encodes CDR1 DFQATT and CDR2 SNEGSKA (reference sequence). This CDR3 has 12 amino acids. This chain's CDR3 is CSARQLGETQYF. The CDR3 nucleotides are TGCAGTGCTAGGCAACTAGGGGAGACCCAGTACTTC.

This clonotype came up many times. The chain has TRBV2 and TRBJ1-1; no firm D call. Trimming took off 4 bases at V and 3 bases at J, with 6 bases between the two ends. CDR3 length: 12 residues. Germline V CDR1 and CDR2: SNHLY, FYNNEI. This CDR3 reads CASSAGDTEAFF. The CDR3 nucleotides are TGTGCCAGCAGTGCCGGAGACACTGAAGCTTTCTTT.

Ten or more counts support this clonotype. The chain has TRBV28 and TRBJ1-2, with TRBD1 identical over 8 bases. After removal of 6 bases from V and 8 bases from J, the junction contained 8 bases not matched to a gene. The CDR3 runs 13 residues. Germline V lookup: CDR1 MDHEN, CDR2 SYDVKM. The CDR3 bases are TGTGCCAGCAGCCCCACAGGGGGAGAAGGCTACACCTTC. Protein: CASSPTGGEGYTF.

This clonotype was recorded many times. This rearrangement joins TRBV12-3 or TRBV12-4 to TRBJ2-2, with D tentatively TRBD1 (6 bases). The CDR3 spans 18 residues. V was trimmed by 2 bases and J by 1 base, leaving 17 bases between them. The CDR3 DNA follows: TGTGCCAGCAGTTTATTTGGCGTTGGGACACTGAACACCGGGGAGCTGTTTTTT. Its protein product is CASSLFGVGTLNTGELFF.

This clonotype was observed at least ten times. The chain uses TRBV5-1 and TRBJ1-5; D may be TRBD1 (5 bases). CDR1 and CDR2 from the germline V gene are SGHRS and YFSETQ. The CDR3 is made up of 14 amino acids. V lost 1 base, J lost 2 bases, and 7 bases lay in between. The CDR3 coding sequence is TGCGCCAGCAGCTTGACAGGCCGCAATCAGCCCCAGCATTTT. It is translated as CASSLTGRNQPQHF.

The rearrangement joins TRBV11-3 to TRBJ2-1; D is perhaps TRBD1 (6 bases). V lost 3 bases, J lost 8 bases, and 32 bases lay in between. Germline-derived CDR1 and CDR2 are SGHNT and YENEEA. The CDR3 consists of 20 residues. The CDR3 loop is CASSFPFDCPAHRAGDEQFF. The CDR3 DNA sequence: TGTGCCAGCAGCTTCCCCTTTGACTGTCCGGCCCACAGGGCTGGGGATGAGCAGTTCTTC.

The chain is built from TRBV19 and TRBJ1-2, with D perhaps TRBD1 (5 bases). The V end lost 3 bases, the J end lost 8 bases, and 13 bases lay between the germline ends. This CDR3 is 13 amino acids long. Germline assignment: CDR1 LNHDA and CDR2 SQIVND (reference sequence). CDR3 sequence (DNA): TGTGCCAGTAGTATGTTTCTGGGGGACGGCTACACCTTC. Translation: CASSMFLGDGYTF.

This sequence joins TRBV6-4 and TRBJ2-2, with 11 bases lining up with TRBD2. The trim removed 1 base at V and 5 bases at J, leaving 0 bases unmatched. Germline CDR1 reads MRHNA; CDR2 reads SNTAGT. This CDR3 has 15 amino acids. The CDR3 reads CASSDWTSGTGELFF. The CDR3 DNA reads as TGTGCCAGCAGTGACTGGACTAGCGGGACCGGGGAGCTGTTTTTT.